This T cell receptor (beta chain) was documented in a study of ipilimumab plus nivolumab after autologous stem cell transplantation. Study information: Typical patient got 5 ipilimumab doses and seven to nine nivolumab doses (median). DLBCL patients had primary refractory or relapsed disease.

Germline lookup yields CDR1 SGHTA and CDR2 FQGNSA. V shed 1 base and J shed 0 bases, with 13 bases lying between them. The CDR3 spans 17 residues. Generated by immunoSEQ multiplex PCR, the TCRdb table keeps only in-frame clones and is missing some. In the table there are tens of thousands of clones, over 80% of which are singletons. Through week 26, nivolumab 3 mg/kg IV was given weeks 1, 4, 7, 10, then biweekly. The receptor comes from a male donor with diffuse large B-cell lymphoma. The chain combines TRBV7-2 with TRBJ2-4; unclear D gene. This sample comprised PBMCs, obtained in a trial of ipilimumab plus nivolumab as post-transplant consolidation. The CDR3 DNA sequence: TGTGCCAGCAGCTTAGGAAAGGGATCAATAGCCAAAAACATTCAGTACTTC. Translated: CASSLGKGSIAKNIQYF.